The next 12 T cell receptor beta chains were all read from a single sample in a study of shared clonotypes between healthy human individuals. The table came from immunoSEQ multiplex PCR; TCRdb's copy has only in-frame clones and leaves some out. The sample contains roughly 320,000 clones, over 75% of which appear only once. Sequencing was done on a sample of memory CD8+ T cells sorted from blood. Subset of the sample: CD45RO+ cells pooled with CCR7-negative TemRA cells. The receptors were gathered from a man younger than 35 in good health.

Of note for this clone: The identical CDR3 is also encoded by other nucleotide sequences in the sample. The chain links TRBV4-1 to TRBJ2-7; 7 positions match TRBD1. CDR3 length: 15 amino acids. The germline gives CDR1 MGHRA, CDR2 YSYEKL. V shed 2 bases and J 2 bases; nucleotides not matched to a gene: 6. The CDR3 coding sequence is TGCGCCAGCAGCCAAAGCCGGGACAGAACCTACGAGCAGTACTTC. Protein product: CASSQSRDRTYEQYF.

There are a few counts of this clone. This CDR3 is also generated by other DNA sequences in the sample. The V and J genes are TRBV5-1 and TRBJ2-3, with TRBD1 identical over 9 bases. The CDR3 has 14 residues. Trimming removed 3 bases from V and 3 bases from J; junction bases left unmatched: 2. Germline V gene sequence: CDR1 SGHRS, CDR2 YFSETQ. CDR3 sequence (DNA): TGCGCCAGCAGCTCGGGACAGGGAACAGATACGCAGTATTTT. This gives the protein CASSSGQGTDTQYF.

The rearrangement joins TRBV4-1 to TRBJ2-4; 11 nucleotides match TRBD2. There are 15 residues in the CDR3. The germline V gene has CDR1 MGHRA and CDR2 YSYEKL. J gave up 7 bases and V 4 bases, and 6 bases lay outside the gene matches. The CDR3 coding sequence is TGCGCCAGCAGCCCGCGACTAGCGGGAATGAACATTCAGTACTTC. This codes for CASSPRLAGMNIQYF.

The chain carries TRBV7-9 and TRBJ1-6; D is perhaps TRBD1 (6 bases). With 4 bases removed from V and 0 bases from J, the gap between germline ends came to 13 bases. This CDR3 region has 17 residues. Germline CDR1 SEHNR, CDR2 FQNEAQ (reference sequence). The CDR3 DNA is TGTGCCAGCAGCTCGTCACAGGGAAGCTCCTATAATTCACCCCTCCACTTT. It codes for CASSSSQGSSYNSPLHF.

V usage is TRBV5-6 and J usage is TRBJ2-7; D may be TRBD1 or TRBD2 (5 bases each). The CDR3 runs to 15 residues. CDR1 SGHDT and CDR2 YYEEEE come from the germline V gene. V was clipped by 2 bases and J by 0 bases, with 12 bases between them. The CDR3 loop reads CASSLNPGGSYEQYF. Written as DNA, the CDR3 is TGTGCCAGCAGCTTAAACCCTGGGGGCTCCTACGAGCAGTACTTC.

This chain joins TRBV19 and TRBJ1-1; possibly TRBD1 for D (6 bases). With 6 bases removed from V and 4 bases from J, the gap between germline ends came to 12 bases. Per germline, CDR1 LNHDA and CDR2 SQIVND (reference sequence). The CDR3 runs to 13 residues. CDR3: CASSIQGLTEAFF. The DNA of the CDR3 is TGTGCCAGTAGCATTCAGGGGCTCACTGAAGCTTTCTTT.

The chain uses TRBV30 and TRBJ2-7, with 8 bases aligning to TRBD1. V lost 1 base to trimming and J lost 2 bases; unmatched junction nucleotides: 4. Germline assignment: CDR1 GTSNPN and CDR2 SVGIG (reference sequence). CDR3 size: 14 residues. The CDR3 DNA sequence: TGTGCCTGGAGTGCCGGGACAGGACCCTACGAGCAGTACTTC. Translation gives CAWSAGTGPYEQYF.

This sequence joins TRBV25-1 and TRBJ1-6; D perhaps matches TRBD1 (5 bases). CDR1 is MGHDK, CDR2 SYGVNS, per germline. This CDR3 is built from 15 residues. The V and J ends lost 5 bases and 7 bases respectively, with 15 bases between them. CDR3 DNA sequence: TGTGCCAGCAGTCCAGAGGGTTGGGGGAATTCACCCCTCCACTTT. Its translation: CASSPEGWGNSPLHF.

The chain employs TRBV9 and TRBJ2-2; a weak D match, TRBD1 (5 bases). V was pared by 0 bases and J by 2 bases, with 8 bases between. Germline values: CDR1 SGDLS, CDR2 YYNGEE. The CDR3 is made up of 15 amino acids. The CDR3 DNA reads TGTGCCAGCAGCGTAGGGACACCAAACACCGGGGAGCTGTTTTTT. Translated, it gives CASSVGTPNTGELFF.

This chain connects TRBV7-2 to TRBJ2-7; perhaps TRBD2 as D (6 bases). Looked up from germline, CDR1 is SGHTA and CDR2 is FQGNSA. This CDR3 is built from 15 residues. Trimming cost V 0 bases and J 0 bases, with 9 bases left between them. CDR3 nucleotide sequence: TGTGCCAGCAGCTTAGCGGGGGGAAGCTCCTACGAGCAGTACTTC. Amino acids: CASSLAGGSSYEQYF. The whole variable domain, remainder taken from reference TRBV7-2 and TRBJ2-7, is GAGVSQSPSNKVTEKGKDVELRCDPISGHTALYWYRQSLGQGLEFLIYFQGNSAPDKSGLPSDRFSAERTGGSVSTLTIQRTQQEDSAVYLCASSLAGGSSYEQYFGPGTRLTVT.

The chain uses TRBV7-9 and TRBJ2-6; D perhaps matches TRBD2 (5 bases). The V gene lost 4 bases and the J gene lost 4 bases, with 14 bases spanning the gap. In germline, CDR1 is SEHNR, CDR2 FQNEAQ (reference sequence). The CDR3 is 16 amino acids. DNA of the CDR3: TGTGCCAGCAGCTCATCTTTAGCGTTGGGGGCCAACGTCCTGACTTTC. It is translated as CASSSSLALGANVLTF.

The chain is built from TRBV7-8 and TRBJ1-2; no definite D call. This CDR3 has 12 amino acids. V shed 4 bases and J shed 8 bases, with 11 bases lying between them. The germline V gene has CDR1 SGHVS and CDR2 FQNEAQ. The CDR3 nucleotides are TGTGCCAGCAGCTCCAATCCGGGCGGCTACACCTTC. Its protein product is CASSSNPGGYTF.